This T cell receptor (beta chain) was recorded in a study of Graves' ophthalmopathy and Graves' hyperthyroidism. General study points: Blood shared most expanded thyroid clonotypes above 0.001 frequency.

RNA transcripts yielded amplified TCR beta CDR3 regions. The first-round RT-PCR employed HTBI primers together with the Qiagen OneStep RT-PCR kit. A multiplex PCR was then performed as the second round. TCRdb re-called the multiplex PCR reads with MiXCR, one entry per CDR3 protein. The sample consists of a few hundred thousand distinct CDR3 sequences, roughly 20% of them appearing once. Comment on this clonotype: Its antigen remains unknown.

The CDR3 is 12 amino acids. V was pared by 0 bases and J by 6 bases, with 5 bases between. Germline CDR1 MNHEY, CDR2 SVGEGT. This receptor was obtained from a woman aged 18-29 years with stable Graves' hyperthyroidism. The chain is built from TRBV6-2 or TRBV6-3 and TRBJ1-2; D is unclear. The sample consisted of peripheral blood. CDR3 sequence reads: CASSYSANGYTF. The CDR3, as DNA: TGTGCCAGCAGTTACTCCGCGAATGGCTACACCTTC.